One sample yielded the 20 T cell receptor beta chains listed below, sequenced in a study of regulatory dendritic cells for organ transplantation. Clones were sequenced by immunoSEQ multiplex PCR, and TCRdb holds only the in-frame ones, with some missing. This table holds more than 10,000 clones, approximately 70% found once. Sequencing input: memory CD8+ T cells from blood. Stated subset: CD45RO+ memory T cells. Every receptor here comes from a human donor in good health.

This sequence joins TRBV27 and TRBJ2-7; possible D gene TRBD1, 6 bases. The CDR3 sequence is 15 residues long. V was clipped by 2 bases and J by 7 bases, with 18 bases between them. CDR1 is MNHEY, CDR2 SMNVEV, per germline (reference sequence). CDR3 amino acids: CASSLPDRPHVEQYF. CDR3 nucleotide sequence: TGTGCCAGCAGTTTACCCGACAGGCCACATGTAGAGCAGTACTTC.

CDR3 protein: CSVLGLSGGAENTQYF. Written as DNA, the CDR3 is TGCAGCGTTCTCGGGCTGAGCGGGGGGGCCGAGAATACGCAGTATTTT. The chain uses TRBV29-1 and TRBJ2-3, with TRBD2 identical over 10 bases. Germline V gives CDR1 SQVTM, CDR2 ANQGSEA. Unmatched junction bases numbered 15, after V lost 5 bases and J lost 7 bases. This CDR3 region has 16 residues.

The chain recombines TRBV5-1 with TRBJ2-7; D gene unclear. CDR3 size: 14 residues. V was pared by 0 bases and J by 2 bases, with 9 bases between. Germline-derived CDR1 and CDR2 are SGHRS and YFSETQ. The CDR3 loop reads CASSLEGRAYEQYF. DNA of the CDR3: TGCGCCAGCAGCTTGGAGGGTAGGGCCTACGAGCAGTACTTC.

This clone was found once. This chain joins TRBV5-5 and TRBJ2-7; 9 nucleotides align to TRBD1. This CDR3 spans 13 amino acids. Germline CDR1 and CDR2: SGHKS and YYEKEE (reference sequence). With 3 bases clipped from V and 6 bases from J, the junction kept 4 bases outside the gene matches. CDR3 loop: CASSWTGEFEQYF. CDR3 DNA: TGTGCCAGCAGCTGGACAGGGGAATTCGAGCAGTACTTC.

The V call is TRBV27, the J call TRBJ2-1, with 7 bases lining up with TRBD1. The CDR3 has 15 residues. Trimming at V came to 6 bases and at J to 3 bases, leaving 8 bases not matched to a gene. Germline V CDR1 and CDR2: MNHEY, SMNVEV (reference sequence). The CDR3 loop is CASRQGQFRYNEQFF. The CDR3 DNA reads TGTGCCAGCAGACAGGGACAGTTCCGCTACAATGAGCAGTTCTTC.

This clone was counted between two and nine times. The rearrangement joins TRBV6-4 to TRBJ1-1; a weak D match, TRBD1 (5 bases). Trimming shortened V by 6 bases and J by 3 bases, and 11 bases separated the two germline ends. Germline V lookup: CDR1 MRHNA, CDR2 SNTAGT. CDR3 length: 13 amino acids. The CDR3 nucleotides read TGTGCCAGCAGCGCCGGGGACCACACTGAAGCTTTCTTT. Protein product: CASSAGDHTEAFF.

There are a few counts of this clone. The V gene is TRBV19, the J gene TRBJ1-2; D call uncertain. Germline V gives CDR1 LNHDA, CDR2 SQIVND (reference sequence). There are 12 residues in the CDR3. V lost 1 base, J lost 5 bases, and 5 bases lay in between. Here the CDR3 reads CASSIGPYGYTF. DNA of the CDR3: TGTGCCAGTAGTATAGGCCCTTATGGCTACACCTTC.

The V call is TRBV4-3, the J call TRBJ2-3; 7 positions match TRBD2. The ends lost 0 bases at V and 1 base at J; junction bases unmatched: 4. The CDR3 length is 16 residues. CDR1 and CDR2 from the germline V gene are LGHNA and YSLEER. Written as DNA, the CDR3 is TGCGCCAGCAGCCAAGAACTAGCGACGGGCACAGATACGCAGTATTTT. This sequence encodes CASSQELATGTDTQYF.

This clone was observed a handful of times. The V and J genes are TRBV2 and TRBJ1-2; TRBD1 might be the D (5 bases). The V end was cut by 3 bases, the J end by 4 bases, with 15 bases between. The CDR3 contains 15 residues. From germline, CDR1 is SNHLY and CDR2 FYNNEI. The CDR3 DNA follows: TGTGCCAGCAGTGAGACGCGACAGCAACTCTATGGCTACACCTTC. Translation: CASSETRQQLYGYTF.

The V and J genes are TRBV5-4 and TRBJ1-1; D gene unclear. The CDR3 runs to 13 residues. Germline V lookup: CDR1 SGHNT, CDR2 YYREEE (reference sequence). V was pared by 1 base and J by 4 bases, with 8 bases between. The CDR3: CASSLTGGTEAFF. The CDR3 DNA follows: TGTGCCAGCAGCTTGACGGGAGGCACTGAAGCTTTCTTT.

The V gene is TRBV6-6, the J gene TRBJ1-5, with D possibly being TRBD1 (6 bases). V lost 4 bases to trimming and J lost 7 bases, with 11 bases between them. Germline V gene data show CDR1 as MNHNY and CDR2 as SVGAGI (reference sequence). This CDR3 spans 13 amino acids. The CDR3: CASSFSGVQPQHF. The CDR3 DNA reads as TGTGCCAGCAGTTTCTCAGGGGTCCAGCCCCAGCATTTT.

The chain recombines TRBV6-5 with TRBJ1-2, with D hard to call. Germline CDR1 and CDR2: MNHEY and SVGAGI. The V end lost 7 bases, the J end lost 4 bases, and 7 bases lay between the germline ends. The CDR3 is made up of 11 amino acids. The CDR3 DNA sequence: TGTGCCAGCACGGCCGGCTATGGCTACACCTTC. Translation gives CASTAGYGYTF.

The genes are TRBV18 and TRBJ2-3; 11 nucleotides align to TRBD2. This CDR3 has 16 residues. Germline lookup yields CDR1 KGHSH and CDR2 LQKENI. V lost 3 bases to trimming and J lost 5 bases; unmatched junction nucleotides: 7. For the CDR3, the DNA is TGTGCCAGCTCACCGAAGACTAGCGGGGTTGTAGATACGCAGTATTTT. Translating gives CASSPKTSGVVDTQYF.

The chain uses TRBV7-9 and TRBJ2-1; 8 bases line up with TRBD2. Trimming removed 8 bases from V and 2 bases from J; junction bases left unmatched: 11. Germline V gene lookup returns CDR1 SEHNR and CDR2 FQNEAQ (reference sequence). This CDR3 comprises 16 residues. The CDR3 DNA follows: TGTGCCAGCGACCCTAGAGGGCGGGGGGCCTACAATGAGCAGTTCTTC. Translating it yields CASDPRGRGAYNEQFF.

This chain connects TRBV5-1 to TRBJ2-3, with TRBD2 identical over 8 bases. CDR3 size: 17 residues. J gave up 2 bases and V 0 bases, and 8 bases lay outside the gene matches. CDR1 is SGHRS and CDR2 is YFSETQ in the germline V gene. The CDR3 DNA reads as TGCGCCAGCAGCTTGGCCGGGAGCGGGAGTTCCACAGATACGCAGTATTTT. Translated, it gives CASSLAGSGSSTDTQYF.

The table lists this clone with a few counts. V is TRBV6-4 and J is TRBJ2-1, with 11 bases identical to TRBD2. Germline lookup yields CDR1 MRHNA and CDR2 SNTAGT. The CDR3 is 15 amino acids. With V trimmed by 6 bases and J by 4 bases, 5 bases remained unmatched. Here the CDR3 reads CASSELAGEYNEQFF. The CDR3 DNA reads TGTGCCAGCAGCGAACTAGCGGGAGAATACAATGAGCAGTTCTTC.

The chain recombines TRBV11-2 with TRBJ1-6; possibly TRBD1 for D (5 bases). V shed 1 base and J shed 8 bases, with 12 bases lying between them. Germline CDR1 reads SGHAT; CDR2 reads FQNNGV. The CDR3 is made up of 15 amino acids. The CDR3 DNA is TGTGCCAGCAGCTTAGGGGGGTTTCTTGATTCACCCCTCCACTTT. Translation gives CASSLGGFLDSPLHF.

This clone appeared once. The chain combines TRBV4-2 with TRBJ2-7; TRBD2 matches at 10 bases. CDR3 size: 15 residues. Germline V lookup: CDR1 LGHNA, CDR2 YNFKEQ. V dropped 0 bases and J dropped 2; count of bases not matched to a gene: 1. The CDR3: CASSQEAGGPYEQYF. DNA for the CDR3: TGTGCCAGCAGCCAAGAAGCGGGGGGGCCCTACGAGCAGTACTTC.

The gene calls are TRBV4-3 and TRBJ2-1; TRBD2 matches 14 bases. From germline, CDR1 is LGHNA and CDR2 YSLEER. V was pared by 4 bases and J by 4 bases, with 6 bases of the junction left unmatched. The CDR3 runs to 17 residues. The DNA of the CDR3 is TGCGCCAGCAGCCCGGGACTAGCGGGAGAACTGTACAATGAGCAGTTCTTC. It translates to CASSPGLAGELYNEQFF.

The rearrangement links TRBV5-1 to TRBJ2-7; D is unresolved. V was shortened by 2 bases and J by 4 bases, with 10 bases between the two germline ends. This CDR3 spans 13 amino acids. Germline V CDR1 and CDR2: SGHRS, YFSETQ. The CDR3, as DNA: TGCGCCAGCAGCTTTTCAGGATCTTACGAGCAGTACTTC. This translates into CASSFSGSYEQYF.